These 31 T cell receptor beta chains originate from one sample sequenced in a study of blood T cell repertoires in COVID-19. Produced via immunoSEQ multiplex PCR; TCRdb's table is partial and in-frame only. The repertoire holds over 95,000 clones, with about four fifths as singletons. Sequencing input: peripheral blood. Receptors originate from a human donor in a cohort sampled during active COVID-19.

This clone was observed a handful of times. The chain joins TRBV6-5 to TRBJ2-3; 10 bases match TRBD1. The CDR3 is made up of 15 amino acids. The V gene's germline CDR1 is MNHEY and CDR2 SVGAGI. Losses at the gene ends were 7 bases for V and 4 bases for J; bases not matched to a gene: 8. CDR3 nucleotide sequence: TGTGCCAGCAACACGGGACAGGGGATTGCAGATACGCAGTATTTT. As protein: CASNTGQGIADTQYF.

The V and J genes are TRBV6-5 and TRBJ1-1, with D perhaps TRBD1 (6 bases). Germline CDR1 MNHEY, CDR2 SVGAGI. This CDR3 has 15 residues. Deletions cut 2 bases from V and 8 bases from J, with 18 bases between. The CDR3 here is CASSYRTGGGKEAFF. The CDR3 DNA is TGTGCCAGCAGTTACCGTACGGGGGGCGGCAAGGAAGCTTTCTTT.

The count of this clone is one. The chain carries TRBV10-3 and TRBJ1-2, with no clear D. The CDR3 runs to 13 residues. Germline lookup yields CDR1 ENHRY and CDR2 SYGVKD. V lost 3 bases and J lost 0, with 5 bases in between. The CDR3 here is CAISDVPNYGYTF. The CDR3 region has the DNA TGTGCCATCAGTGACGTCCCTAACTATGGCTACACCTTC.

V and J are TRBV5-1 and TRBJ1-3, with a tentative D call TRBD1 (6 bases). The CDR3 contains 15 residues. CDR1 and CDR2 from the germline V gene are SGHRS and YFSETQ. V was pared by 5 bases and J by 0 bases, with 12 bases between. CDR3 DNA sequence: TGCGCCAGCAGTTCGACAGGAGCCTCTGGAAACACCATATATTTT. It encodes CASSSTGASGNTIYF.

The rearrangement joins TRBV7-2 to TRBJ1-2, with 7 bases identical to TRBD1. CDR3 length: 13 amino acids. The V segment lost 5 bases and the J segment 10 bases; nucleotides outside the gene matches: 10. Per the germline V gene, CDR1 is SGHTA and CDR2 is FQGNSA. In nucleotides, the CDR3 is TGTGCCAGCAGCACACAGGGGCTGGGTGACTACACCTTC. Amino acid sequence: CASSTQGLGDYTF.

The table lists this clone with a count of one. The chain combines TRBV15 with TRBJ2-7; 8 bases fit TRBD2. The length of the CDR3 is 13 residues. V shed 1 base and J 7 bases; nucleotides not matched to a gene: 3. Germline values: CDR1 LNHNV, CDR2 YYDKDF (reference sequence). The CDR3 sequence is CATSRALAVEQYF. The CDR3 DNA is TGTGCCACCAGCAGAGCACTAGCGGTGGAGCAGTACTTC.

In DNA form, the CDR3 reads TGTGCCAGCAGTTCCGGACTAGCGGGGGACGAGCAGTACTTC. Translation: CASSSGLAGDEQYF. The V and J genes are TRBV6-5 and TRBJ2-7; 13 nucleotides match TRBD2. J gave up 5 bases and V 4 bases, and 2 bases lay outside the gene matches. The CDR3 covers 14 residues. CDR1 MNHEY and CDR2 SVGAGI come from the germline V gene.

In this sample, this clone turned up once. The chain uses TRBV7-7 and TRBJ2-5; 14 bases fit TRBD2. CDR3 size: 17 residues. The germline CDR1 and CDR2 sequences are SSHAT and FNYEAQ (reference sequence). The junction had 12 bases not matched to a gene; V was cut back by 5 bases and J by 7 bases. In nucleotides, the CDR3 is TGTGCCAGCAGCGCAGGACTAGCGGGGGGCTATAAAGCGACCCAGTACTTC. Translation: CASSAGLAGGYKATQYF.

The chain's CDR3 is CASSPRGLADNEQFF. The CDR3 DNA reads as TGTGCCAGCAGCCCCAGGGGACTAGCGGACAATGAGCAGTTCTTC. V is TRBV11-2 and J is TRBJ2-1, with 11 bases aligning to TRBD2. The CDR3 totals 15 residues. The junction had 5 bases not matched to a gene; V was cut back by 5 bases and J by 5 bases. The germline V gene has CDR1 SGHAT and CDR2 FQNNGV. Full variable domain (remainder filled in from reference TRBV11-2 and TRBJ2-1): EAGVAQSPRYKIIEKRQSVAFWCNPISGHATLYWYQQILGQGPKLLIQFQNNGVVDDSQLPKDRFSAERLKGVDSTLKIQPAKLEDSAVYLCASSPRGLADNEQFFGPGTRLTVL.

This clone was observed once. This chain links TRBV5-1 with TRBJ2-7, with no clear D. The CDR3 contains 13 residues. Germline CDR1 reads SGHRS; CDR2 reads YFSETQ. Trimming removed 5 bases at V and 0 bases at J, with 9 bases between. The CDR3 DNA is TGCGCCAGCAGAAGAGAGAGCTCCTACGAGCAGTACTTC. It codes for CASRRESSYEQYF.

This chain joins TRBV7-2 and TRBJ1-1, with D perhaps TRBD1 (6 bases). Germline V gene sequence: CDR1 SGHTA, CDR2 FQGNSA. The CDR3 consists of 16 residues. V lost 4 bases to trimming and J lost 6 bases, with 21 bases between them. The CDR3 bases are TGTGCCAGCAGCTGGAGACAGGCGCCCAAGGGCGCTGAAGCTTTCTTT. Protein sequence: CASSWRQAPKGAEAFF.

The rearrangement uses TRBV5-1 and TRBJ2-2; TRBD2 is a possible D gene (5 bases). Germline assignment: CDR1 SGHRS and CDR2 YFSETQ. The CDR3 loop spans 15 amino acids. Trimming removed 0 bases at V and 2 bases at J, with 8 bases between. The CDR3 DNA sequence: TGCGCCAGCAGCTTGGTTGCGGGCAACACCGGGGAGCTGTTTTTT. This codes for CASSLVAGNTGELFF. Full variable domain (outside the CDR3, taken from reference TRBV5-1 and TRBJ2-2): KAGVTQTPRYLIKTRGQQVTLSCSPISGHRSVSWYQQTPGQGLQFLFEYFSETQRNKGNFPGRFSGRQFSNSRSEMNVSTLELGDSALYLCASSLVAGNTGELFFGEGSRLTVL.

This clone occurred a few times. This chain links TRBV5-1 with TRBJ2-1; TRBD1 agrees at 10 bases. Germline CDR1 reads SGHRS; CDR2 reads YFSETQ. The ends lost 4 bases at V and 5 bases at J; junction bases unmatched: 3. The CDR3 covers 14 residues. CDR3 bases: TGCGCCAGCAGCCCGGACAGGGGGGACAATGAGCAGTTCTTC. It is translated as CASSPDRGDNEQFF.

The chain carries TRBV7-9 and TRBJ2-7; D gene unclear. Germline V gene data show CDR1 as SEHNR and CDR2 as FQNEAQ (reference sequence). There are 12 residues in the CDR3. The V gene lost 5 bases and the J gene lost 1 base, with 6 bases spanning the gap. The CDR3 nucleotides read TGTGCCAGCAGCCCCAATTCCTACGAGCAGTACTTC. This translates into CASSPNSYEQYF.

This chain links TRBV18 with TRBJ2-6, with 12 bases identical to TRBD1. The length of the CDR3 is 19 residues. The germline gives CDR1 KGHSH, CDR2 LQKENI. Trimming at V came to 5 bases and at J to 0 bases, leaving 8 bases not matched to a gene. CDR3 residues: CASSLGQGAILSGANVLTF. As DNA, the CDR3 is TGTGCCAGCTCATTGGGACAGGGGGCCATTCTCTCTGGGGCCAACGTCCTGACTTTC.

This CDR3 reads CTSSPGPRQGKNTEAFF. The CDR3, as DNA: TGCACCAGCAGCCCCGGCCCCAGACAGGGTAAGAACACTGAAGCTTTCTTT. The chain uses TRBV1 and TRBJ1-1; TRBD1, the table's D call, lacks a check against the DNA. TRBV1 is assigned pseudogene status. This CDR3 spans 17 amino acids.

The chain carries TRBV5-5 and TRBJ2-7, with 10 bases that match TRBD2. The germline V gene encodes CDR1 SGHKS and CDR2 YYEKEE (reference sequence). J gave up 3 bases and V 4 bases, and 4 bases lay outside the gene matches. This CDR3 spans 14 amino acids. For the CDR3, the DNA is TGTGCCAGCAGCGTAACTAGCGGGAACTACGAGCAGTACTTC. Protein: CASSVTSGNYEQYF.

The chain combines TRBV7-2 with TRBJ1-2; perhaps TRBD1 as D (6 bases). The germline V gene has CDR1 SGHTA and CDR2 FQGNSA. The ends were cut back, 5 bases at V and 0 bases at J, with 13 bases in the middle. CDR3 size: 15 residues. CDR3 nucleotide sequence: TGTGCCAGCAGCACCCGGGACACAGCTAACTATGGCTACACCTTC. Its translation: CASSTRDTANYGYTF.

The table lists this clone with a few counts. The DNA for the CDR3 is TGCGCCAGCAGCTTGGCGGTCAACTCCTACGAGCAGTACTTC. Translation: CASSLAVNSYEQYF. The chain recombines TRBV5-1 with TRBJ2-7; D not resolved. Germline V gene sequence: CDR1 SGHRS, CDR2 YFSETQ. V dropped 0 bases and J dropped 0 bases, with 7 bases sitting between them. The CDR3 covers 14 residues.

The J gene is TRBJ1-2, the V gene TRBV10-3, with D perhaps matching TRBD1 (6 bases). Trimming removed 8 bases at V and 6 bases at J, with 19 bases between. Germline CDR1 and CDR2: ENHRY and SYGVKD. CDR3 size: 14 residues. CDR3 amino acids: CAISTPGQVNGYTF. The CDR3, as DNA: TGTGCCATCTCCACCCCGGGACAAGTAAATGGCTACACCTTC.

CDR3 region: CASSLSGMYEQYF. The CDR3 DNA follows: TGTGCCAGCAGCTTATCAGGGATGTACGAGCAGTACTTC. The V and J genes are TRBV7-2 and TRBJ2-7; a weak D match, TRBD1 (5 bases). The CDR3 consists of 13 residues. Per the germline V gene, CDR1 is SGHTA and CDR2 is FQGNSA. The V end lost 2 bases, the J end lost 4 bases, and 9 bases lay between the germline ends.

CDR3 nucleotide sequence: TGTGCCAGCAGTTACTCGGCCGTTAGCAATCAGCCCCAGCATTTT. Its translation is CASSYSAVSNQPQHF. V gene TRBV6-2 or TRBV6-3 combines with J gene TRBJ1-5; no reliable D call. The germline V and J ends were trimmed by 0 bases and 0 bases, with 6 bases remaining between them. Germline CDR1 is MNHEY and CDR2 is SVGEGT. The CDR3 contains 15 residues.

The V and J genes are TRBV4-2 and TRBJ2-5, with D hard to call. The CDR3 runs to 13 residues. The V and J ends lost 0 bases and 5 bases respectively, with 7 bases between them. CDR1 is LGHNA, CDR2 YNFKEQ, per germline. CDR3 coding DNA: TGTGCCAGCAGCCAAGATTTCATGGAGACCCAGTACTTC. It is translated as CASSQDFMETQYF.

This clone appeared a few times. The chain recombines TRBV9 with TRBJ1-2, with D perhaps matching TRBD1 (6 bases). V gave up 4 bases and J gave up 7 bases, with 14 bases separating them. The V gene's germline CDR1 is SGDLS and CDR2 YYNGEE. The CDR3 is made up of 13 amino acids. The CDR3 DNA reads as TGTGCCAGCAGCAATACAGGGTACTTTGGCTACACCTTC. The encoded protein is CASSNTGYFGYTF.

This clone was recorded a few times. This sequence joins TRBV19 and TRBJ1-1; 7 positions match TRBD1. The CDR3 contains 18 residues. The germline CDR1 and CDR2 sequences are LNHDA and SQIVND (reference sequence). Trimming at V came to 8 bases and at J to 1 base, leaving 19 bases not matched to a gene. DNA of the CDR3: TGTGCCAGTGACGCCCCCGTGGTCCATACAGGGGAGAACACTGAAGCTTTCTTT. Its translation is CASDAPVVHTGENTEAFF.

V usage is TRBV7-8 and J usage is TRBJ2-1, with D maybe TRBD1 (7 bases). The length of the CDR3 is 15 residues. Trimming took off 6 bases at V and 2 bases at J, with 14 bases between the two ends. Germline CDR1 is SGHVS and CDR2 is FQNEAQ. The CDR3 sequence: CASREGAGTYNEQFF. In DNA, the CDR3 is TGTGCCAGCAGGGAGGGGGCAGGGACCTACAATGAGCAGTTCTTC.

V and J are TRBV6-6 and TRBJ1-3; D is uncertain. The CDR3 has 15 amino acids. The V and J ends lost 2 bases and 0 bases respectively, with 8 bases between them. Germline V gene data show CDR1 as MNHNY and CDR2 as SVGAGI (reference sequence). The CDR3 DNA follows: TGTGCCAGCAGTTACCCTCGGAGCTCTGGAAACACCATATATTTT. It yields the protein CASSYPRSSGNTIYF.

This sequence joins TRBV5-1 and TRBJ1-4, with D perhaps matching TRBD1 (6 bases). The CDR3 length is 15 residues. V was clipped by 2 bases and J by 4 bases, with 12 bases between them. Germline loops: CDR1 SGHRS, CDR2 YFSETQ. The chain's CDR3 is CASSLQGRVNEKLFF. The CDR3 nucleotides read TGCGCCAGCAGCTTACAGGGTCGCGTTAATGAAAAACTGTTTTTT.

The chain employs TRBV6-5 and TRBJ2-1; TRBD1 agrees at 8 bases. Looked up from germline, CDR1 is MNHEY and CDR2 is SVGAGI. There are 15 residues in the CDR3. V shed 6 bases, J shed 12 bases, and the junction held 16 bases outside the gene matches. The DNA for the CDR3 is TGTGCCAGCAGCGCATCCGGGACAGGTCCCCTGATGCAGTTCTTC. Encoded protein: CASSASGTGPLMQFF.

This clone is judged medium-sized. The rearrangement uses TRBV6-5 and TRBJ2-7; 7 bases agree with TRBD1. This CDR3 comprises 15 residues. Germline CDR1 MNHEY, CDR2 SVGAGI. V shed 6 bases and J 0 bases; nucleotides not matched to a gene: 8. The CDR3 DNA reads as TGTGCCAGCAGAAACTACGGGACAGCCTCCTACGAGCAGTACTTC. Translating gives CASRNYGTASYEQYF.

The V gene is TRBV7-6, the J gene TRBJ2-2, with 8 nucleotides matching TRBD2. The germline CDR1 and CDR2 sequences are SGHVS and FNYEAQ. The CDR3 extends over 17 amino acids. The junction had 10 bases not matched to a gene; V was cut back by 1 base and J by 6 bases. In DNA form, the CDR3 reads TGTGCCAGCAGCTTAGATAAGCTAGCGGGTTCCTCCGGGGAGCTGTTTTTT. Its protein is CASSLDKLAGSSGELFF.